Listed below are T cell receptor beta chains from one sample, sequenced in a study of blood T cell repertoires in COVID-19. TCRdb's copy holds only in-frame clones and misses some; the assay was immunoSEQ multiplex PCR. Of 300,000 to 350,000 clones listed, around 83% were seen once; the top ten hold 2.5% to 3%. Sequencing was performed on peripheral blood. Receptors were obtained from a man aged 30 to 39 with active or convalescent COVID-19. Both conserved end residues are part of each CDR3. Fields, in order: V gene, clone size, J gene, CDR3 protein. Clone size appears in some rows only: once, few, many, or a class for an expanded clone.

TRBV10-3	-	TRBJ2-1	CAIRAEGSSYNEQFF
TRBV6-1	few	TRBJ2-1	CASSGRLAGVRSEQFF
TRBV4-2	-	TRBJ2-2	CASSRTSGTNTGELFF
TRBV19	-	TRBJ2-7	CASRDRGSEQYF
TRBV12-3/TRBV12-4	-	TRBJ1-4	CASSPHESGKLFF
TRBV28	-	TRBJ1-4	CASSLSRVNEKLFF
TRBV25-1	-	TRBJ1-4	CASRHHHEKLFF
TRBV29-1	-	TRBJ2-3	CSVQRLAGVTDTQYF
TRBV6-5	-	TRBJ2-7	CASSFGQVSSYEQYF
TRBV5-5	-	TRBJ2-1	CASSLEISGITNNEQFF
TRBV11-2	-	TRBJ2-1	CASSSGFLYNEQFF
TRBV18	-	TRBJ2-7	CASSPTSSSYEQYF
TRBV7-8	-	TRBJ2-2	CASSSPGLAGFSNTGELFF
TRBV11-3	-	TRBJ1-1	CASSLVEGLDTEAFF
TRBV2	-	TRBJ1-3	CASTSVNPSGNTIYF
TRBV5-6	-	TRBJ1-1	CASSSRGQGYTEAFF
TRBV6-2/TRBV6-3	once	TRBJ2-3	CASSDGLAGETDTQYF
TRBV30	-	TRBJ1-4	CAWSVGQLGEKLFF
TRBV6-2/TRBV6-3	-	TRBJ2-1	CASSRSDEQFF
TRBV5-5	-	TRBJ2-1	CASSLELAGDLNEQFF
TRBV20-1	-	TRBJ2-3	CSASSGGALDTQYF
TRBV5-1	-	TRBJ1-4	CASSLTVTNEKLFF
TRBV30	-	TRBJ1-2	CAWRSGGTAYYGYTF
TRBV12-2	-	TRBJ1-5	CASRLAVYSPRYSNQPQHF
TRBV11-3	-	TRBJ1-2	CASSLRSGGQAVTYGYTF
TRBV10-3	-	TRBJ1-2	CAITSPPNYGYTF
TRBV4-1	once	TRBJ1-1	CASSPGAPLQRNTEAFF
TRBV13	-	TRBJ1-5	CASSFGGSGNQPQHF
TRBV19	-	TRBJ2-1	CASSIGMWALDEQFF
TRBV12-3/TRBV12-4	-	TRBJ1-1	CASSYQVNTEAFF
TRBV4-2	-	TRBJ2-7	CASSHPTSGGAGEQYF
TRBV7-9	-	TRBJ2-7	CASSLEGRGSFDEQYF
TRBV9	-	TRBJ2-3	CASSVYTDTQYF
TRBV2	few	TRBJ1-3	CASRLWRGAGNTIYF
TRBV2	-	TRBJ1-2	CASNDRETGGYTF
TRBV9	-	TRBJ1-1	CASSVAGTGDEAFF
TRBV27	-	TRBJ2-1	CASSFTVGSGNEQFF
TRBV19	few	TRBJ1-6	CASSIAEGATYNSPLHF
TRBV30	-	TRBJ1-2	CAWNGHTGYTF
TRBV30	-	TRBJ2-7	CACTGTTPYEQYF
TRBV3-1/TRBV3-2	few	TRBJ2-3	CASSPHLHTQYF
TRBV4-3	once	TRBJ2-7	CASSQNLGQPPSQYF
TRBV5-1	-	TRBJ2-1	CASSLAWLAGGEQFF
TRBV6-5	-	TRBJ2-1	CASTLTGHEQFF
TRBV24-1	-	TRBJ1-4	CATSDPGTGNEKLFF
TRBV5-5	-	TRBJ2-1	CASSLEDRVRHEQFF
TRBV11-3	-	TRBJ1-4	CASSSVTSEKLFF
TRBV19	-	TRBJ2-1	CASRGLGRGLYNEQFF
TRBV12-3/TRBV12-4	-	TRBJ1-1	CASSFNRDTEAFF
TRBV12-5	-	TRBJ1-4	CASGLMEGGKLFF
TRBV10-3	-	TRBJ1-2	CAISESLAPSSGNGYTF
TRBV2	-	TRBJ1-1	CASSGIRGDREAFF
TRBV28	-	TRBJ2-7	CASSLSRGRAVTYEQYF
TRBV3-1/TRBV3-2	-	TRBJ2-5	CASSVREGGETQYF